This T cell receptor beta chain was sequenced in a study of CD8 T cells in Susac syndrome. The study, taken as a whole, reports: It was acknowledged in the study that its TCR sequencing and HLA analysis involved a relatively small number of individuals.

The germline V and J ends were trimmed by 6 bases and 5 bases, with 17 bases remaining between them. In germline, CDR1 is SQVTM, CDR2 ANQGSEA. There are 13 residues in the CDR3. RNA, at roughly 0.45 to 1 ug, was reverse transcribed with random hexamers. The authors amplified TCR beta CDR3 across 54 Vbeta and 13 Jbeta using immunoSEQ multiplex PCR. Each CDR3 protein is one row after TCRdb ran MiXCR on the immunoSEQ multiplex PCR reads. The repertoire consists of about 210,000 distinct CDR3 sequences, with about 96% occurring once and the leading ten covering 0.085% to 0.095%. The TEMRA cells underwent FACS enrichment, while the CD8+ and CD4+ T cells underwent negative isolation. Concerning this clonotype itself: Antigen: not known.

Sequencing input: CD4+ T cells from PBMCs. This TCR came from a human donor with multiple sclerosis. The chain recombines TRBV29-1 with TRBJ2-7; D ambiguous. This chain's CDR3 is CSVQLISGNEQYF. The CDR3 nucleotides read TGCAGCGTCCAGTTGATTTCAGGAAACGAGCAGTACTTC.